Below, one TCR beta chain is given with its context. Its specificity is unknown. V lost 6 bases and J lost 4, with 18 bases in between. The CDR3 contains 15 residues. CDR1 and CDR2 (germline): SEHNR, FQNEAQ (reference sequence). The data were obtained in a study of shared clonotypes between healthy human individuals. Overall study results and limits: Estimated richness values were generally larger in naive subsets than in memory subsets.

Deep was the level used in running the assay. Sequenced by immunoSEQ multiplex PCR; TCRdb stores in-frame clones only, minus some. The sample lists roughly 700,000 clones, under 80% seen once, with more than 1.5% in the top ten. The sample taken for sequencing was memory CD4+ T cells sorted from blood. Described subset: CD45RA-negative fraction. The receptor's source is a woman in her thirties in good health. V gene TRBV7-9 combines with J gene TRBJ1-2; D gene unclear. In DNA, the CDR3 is TGTGCCAGCAGATCCCGGGCCACGAACAGCTATGGCTACACCTTC. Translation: CASRSRATNSYGYTF.